Each of the 22 T cell receptor beta chains below was sequenced from the same sample in a study of CD8+ T cells in alopecia areata. Sequencing relied on a cDNA template that was reverse transcribed from extracted RNA. TCRdb's table, derived via immunoSEQ multiplex PCR, lists solely in-frame clones and lacks some. The sample has about 140,000 clones, 82% seen once. Treatment noted: oral pan-JAK inhibitor, 5-10 mg twice daily. Sequences were derived from CD8+ T cells sorted from blood, sampled at week 4, from a patient treated with tofacitinib. Receptor source: a human donor with alopecia areata.

The chain combines TRBV4-3 with TRBJ2-5, with D perhaps matching TRBD1 (6 bases). CDR3 size: 16 residues. CDR1 LGHNA and CDR2 YSLEER come from the germline V gene. V gave up 0 bases and J gave up 0 bases, with 11 bases separating them. In DNA, the CDR3 is TGCGCCAGCAGCCAAGATTTTTGGGGGCACCAAGAGACCCAGTACTTC. This codes for CASSQDFWGHQETQYF.

The CDR3 bases are TGTGCCAGCAGTATTACGACTACCACAGATACGCAGTATTTT. This encodes CASSITTTTDTQYF. V and J are TRBV27 and TRBJ2-3; maybe TRBD2 (5 bases). V lost 5 bases and J 2 bases, leaving 11 bases between the germline ends. Looked up from germline, CDR1 is MNHEY and CDR2 is SMNVEV (reference sequence). The CDR3 runs 14 residues.

The chain employs TRBV29-1 and TRBJ2-7; the D is unclear. CDR1 SQVTM and CDR2 ANQGSEA come from the germline V gene. V was clipped by 3 bases and J by 0 bases, with 9 bases between them. This CDR3 region has 13 residues. Written as DNA, the CDR3 is TGCAGCGTTGAGACGGCCCTCTCCTACGAGCAGTACTTC. Amino acid sequence: CSVETALSYEQYF.

This chain uses TRBV4-1 with TRBJ2-7, with 9 bases that match TRBD2. Germline-derived CDR1 and CDR2 are MGHRA and YSYEKL. This CDR3 spans 15 amino acids. V shed 2 bases and J 4 bases; nucleotides not matched to a gene: 6. The CDR3 spells CASSQLSGGPYEQYF. CDR3 bases: TGCGCCAGCAGCCAACTGAGCGGGGGGCCGTACGAGCAGTACTTC.

The rearrangement uses TRBV20-1 and TRBJ2-7, with D possibly matching TRBD2 (5 bases). The CDR3 covers 11 residues. Trimming removed 2 bases at V and 11 bases at J, with 13 bases between. Germline V gene lookup returns CDR1 DFQATT and CDR2 SNEGSKA (reference sequence). In nucleotides, the CDR3 is TGCAGTGCTAGATACGGAGGTAGGGAGTACTTC. This codes for CSARYGGREYF.

This clone was seen a single time. V gene TRBV7-2 combines with J gene TRBJ2-1; D gene ambiguous. Trimming pared 1 base from V and 0 bases from J, leaving 7 bases between. This CDR3 spans 15 amino acids. Germline CDR1 SGHTA, CDR2 FQGNSA. CDR3 bases: TGTGCCAGCAGCTTAGAGGCCAGCTCCTACAATGAGCAGTTCTTC. Its protein is CASSLEASSYNEQFF. Drawing the rest from reference TRBV7-2 and TRBJ2-1, the complete variable domain is GAGVSQSPSNKVTEKGKDVELRCDPISGHTALYWYRQSLGQGLEFLIYFQGNSAPDKSGLPSDRFSAERTGGSVSTLTIQRTQQEDSAVYLCASSLEASSYNEQFFGPGTRLTVL.

V is TRBV6-5 and J is TRBJ2-1, with D unresolved. V was cut by 6 bases and J by 0 bases, with 9 bases left in between. The CDR3 sequence is 14 residues long. Germline V CDR1 and CDR2: MNHEY, SVGAGI. CDR3 nucleotides: TGTGCCAGCAGGTCGCTACCCTCCTACAATGAGCAGTTCTTC. Translated, it gives CASRSLPSYNEQFF.

J is TRBJ2-3 and V is TRBV13; D is ambiguous. V was cut by 5 bases and J by 0 bases, with 6 bases left in between. The CDR3 totals 13 residues. CDR1 is PRHDT and CDR2 is FYEKMQ in the germline V gene (reference sequence). The DNA of the CDR3 is TGTGCCAGCAGCCATACTAGCACAGATACGCAGTATTTT. Translation gives CASSHTSTDTQYF.

CDR3 nucleotides: TGTGCCAGCAGCCCTCAGGTTACGAACACTGAAGCTTTCTTT. It encodes CASSPQVTNTEAFF. The genes are TRBV7-6 and TRBJ1-1; D call uncertain. Looked up from germline, CDR1 is SGHVS and CDR2 is FNYEAQ. With 5 bases removed from V and 1 base from J, the gap between germline ends came to 11 bases. The CDR3 runs to 14 residues.

This chain connects TRBV15 to TRBJ1-5; possibly TRBD1 for D (6 bases). CDR1 LNHNV and CDR2 YYDKDF come from the germline V gene (reference sequence). V dropped 6 bases and J dropped 2 bases, with 11 bases sitting between them. This CDR3 spans 14 amino acids. The CDR3 is CATSNRVGNQPQHF. The CDR3 DNA reads TGTGCCACCAGTAACAGGGTGGGCAATCAGCCCCAGCATTTT.

The chain joins TRBV19 to TRBJ2-1; D is unclear. V lost 0 bases to trimming and J lost 2 bases, with 2 bases between them. The CDR3 is made up of 13 amino acids. Per the germline V gene, CDR1 is LNHDA and CDR2 is SQIVND (reference sequence). The CDR3 region has the DNA TGTGCCAGTAGTATAGACGCCTACAATGAGCAGTTCTTC. Translating it yields CASSIDAYNEQFF. Based on the CDR3 plus reference TRBV19 and TRBJ2-1, the full variable domain is DGGITQSPKYLFRKEGQNVTLSCEQNLNHDAMYWYRQDPGQGLRLIYYSQIVNDFQKGDIAEGYSVSREKKESFPLTVTSAQKNPTAFYLCASSIDAYNEQFFGPGTRLTVL.

The rearrangement links TRBV7-6 to TRBJ2-3; a possible D gene is TRBD2 (5 bases). V lost 0 bases to trimming and J lost 2 bases, with 21 bases between them. From germline, CDR1 is SGHVS and CDR2 FNYEAQ. This CDR3 is built from 19 residues. Written as DNA, the CDR3 is TGTGCCAGCAGCTTAGCTTATGGGAACCGGGGAATACCCACAGATACGCAGTATTTT. It is translated as CASSLAYGNRGIPTDTQYF.

The rearrangement uses TRBV19 and TRBJ2-1; no firm D call. CDR3 length: 12 residues. With 3 bases removed from V and 9 bases from J, the gap between germline ends came to 9 bases. CDR1 and CDR2 from the germline V gene are LNHDA and SQIVND (reference sequence). The CDR3 nucleotides read TGTGCCAGTAGTATCGGCCCCGGTGAGCAGTTCTTC. Encoded protein: CASSIGPGEQFF.

This sequence joins TRBV23-1 and TRBJ2-5; 12 nucleotides agree with TRBD1. Being an ORF, TRBV23-1 has a function that is uncertain. The junction had 20 bases not matched to a gene; V was cut back by 11 bases and J by 4 bases. This CDR3 is built from 18 residues. The CDR3 DNA follows: TGCGCCGGACAACACCCTCCCCGGGACAGGGGGCGCAGAGAGACCCAGTACTTC. This encodes CAGQHPPRDRGRRETQYF.

The rearrangement uses TRBV9 and TRBJ2-1; the match to TRBD1 covers 7 bases. Trimming removed 0 bases from V and 8 bases from J; junction bases left unmatched: 11. The CDR3 has 16 residues. In germline, CDR1 is SGDLS, CDR2 YYNGEE. CDR3 DNA sequence: TGTGCCAGCAGCGTAGGAGGGGGCAGGGGGACCGATGAGCAGTTCTTC. Amino acids: CASSVGGGRGTDEQFF.

V gene TRBV4-2 combines with J gene TRBJ2-7; D is undetermined. The CDR3 runs 14 residues. Germline V lookup: CDR1 LGHNA, CDR2 YNFKEQ. Trimming cost V 0 bases and J 7 bases, with 13 bases left between them. In DNA, the CDR3 is TGTGCCAGCAGCCAAGAGGGGAAGTCTGGAGAGCAGTACTTC. Its protein is CASSQEGKSGEQYF.

The genes are TRBV4-1 and TRBJ2-1; D not resolved. V lost 1 base and J lost 8, with 18 bases in between. Germline CDR1 MGHRA, CDR2 YSYEKL. The CDR3 is 16 residues long. DNA of the CDR3: TGCGCCAGCAGCCAAGTCGGAGCTCCCGGTGACCATGAGCAGTTCTTC. It specifies CASSQVGAPGDHEQFF.

The chain links TRBV29-1 to TRBJ2-3, with 11 bases lining up with TRBD2. V was clipped by 5 bases and J by 1 base; unmatched bases: 14. The CDR3 loop spans 18 amino acids. Germline lookup yields CDR1 SQVTM and CDR2 ANQGSEA. CDR3 sequence: CSVLSSGGAGGGTDTQYF. CDR3 coding DNA: TGCAGCGTTCTTAGTAGCGGGGGGGCCGGCGGTGGCACAGATACGCAGTATTTT.

V and J are TRBV6-4 and TRBJ1-3, with 8 bases lining up with TRBD1. J was trimmed by 7 bases and V by 6 bases; bases with no gene match: 8. The CDR3 is made up of 14 amino acids. The germline V gene has CDR1 MRHNA and CDR2 SNTAGT. CDR3 sequence (DNA): TGTGCCAGCAGCGCCGTATACAGGGGGAACACCATATATTTT. Translation gives CASSAVYRGNTIYF.

The genes are TRBV4-1 and TRBJ2-5, with a tentative D call TRBD2 (6 bases). V was cut by 0 bases and J by 0 bases, with 20 bases left in between. CDR3 size: 19 residues. Germline V gene data show CDR1 as MGHRA and CDR2 as YSYEKL. As DNA, the CDR3 is TGCGCCAGCAGCCAAGAAATGAGGGATAGGACTACGAACCAAGAGACCCAGTACTTC. Protein product: CASSQEMRDRTTNQETQYF.

In the case of this clone: This specimen includes other DNA sequences encoding the same CDR3. V is TRBV4-3 and J is TRBJ1-1; D remains unclear. V was trimmed by 1 base and J by 1 base, leaving 4 bases between them. CDR1 is LGHNA and CDR2 is YSLEER in the germline V gene. This CDR3 spans 13 amino acids. The DNA of the CDR3 is TGCGCCAGCAGCCAAGCCGGGAACACTGAAGCTTTCTTT. It encodes CASSQAGNTEAFF.

The chain employs TRBV2 and TRBJ2-2; D gene unclear. Trimming took 4 bases from V and 0 from J, leaving 15 bases between them. The length of the CDR3 is 17 residues. The germline V gene has CDR1 SNHLY and CDR2 FYNNEI. The CDR3 reads CASSGASQTPNTGELFF. CDR3 bases: TGTGCCAGCAGTGGGGCCAGCCAGACCCCGAACACCGGGGAGCTGTTTTTT.